This T cell receptor (beta chain) was sequenced for a study of cytomegalovirus exposure and HLA in healthy donors. Study-wide points: Productive status was seen about 90% or about 30% of the time for most TCR beta V segments in an earlier analysis.

PCR used 60 Vbeta primers and 13 Jbeta primers. Per the authors' pipeline: In a later analysis, around 87 million unique TCR beta chains included roughly 11 million shared by two or more donors. Profiled with immunoSEQ multiplex PCR; TCRdb holds only in-frame clones, not every one. V, J and clone size are taken as reported in that table, and D and trimming were inferred from the DNA itself. The table shows 130,000 to 150,000 clones, with around three quarters occurring only once. CDR3 size: 14 residues. The trim removed 4 bases at V and 6 bases at J, leaving 5 bases unmatched. CDR1 and CDR2 from the germline V gene are LNHDA and SQIVND (reference sequence). A note on this clone: Antigen: not known.

The sample was PBMCs. The source of this sequence is a man in his forties in good health and CMV-seropositive. The rearrangement joins TRBV19 to TRBJ1-5; 8 bases fit TRBD1. CDR3 in amino acids: CASSTGQGGQPQHF. The CDR3 DNA sequence: TGTGCCAGTAGTACCGGACAGGGCGGTCAGCCCCAGCATTTT. Filled out from reference TRBV19 and TRBJ1-5, the complete variable domain reads DGGITQSPKYLFRKEGQNVTLSCEQNLNHDAMYWYRQDPGQGLRLIYYSQIVNDFQKGDIAEGYSVSREKKESFPLTVTSAQKNPTAFYLCASSTGQGGQPQHFGDGTRLSIL.